A selection of T cell receptor beta chains follows, all from one sample in a study of Ad26.COV2.S vaccination and SARS-CoV-2 variants. The repertoire was sequenced with immunoSEQ multiplex PCR; TCRdb's copy has only in-frame clones and lacks some. The sample has fewer than 500,000 clones, over 75% seen once. The specimen was peripheral blood, collected in a trial of Ad26.COV2.S vaccine versus placebo. The source of these receptors is a person between 18 and 59 years old who received the Ad26.COV2.S COVID-19 vaccine or a placebo. Both conserved end residues are part of each CDR3. D genes are given only for firm matches.

TRBV5-1	NA	16	TRBJ1-2	CASSRAGMGANYGYTF	TGCGCCAGCAGCCGGGCTGGTATGGGAGCCAACTATGGCTACACCTTC
TRBV5-8	TRBD1	15	TRBJ1-1	CASTAGGSMNTEAFF	TGTGCCAGCACCGCAGGGGGGTCCATGAACACTGAAGCTTTCTTT
TRBV2	NA	12	TRBJ2-7	CASNRDRYEQYF	TGTGCCAGCAATCGGGATCGATACGAGCAGTACTTC
TRBV6-2/TRBV6-3	NA	14	TRBJ1-4	CASSVRDGNEKLFF	TGTGCCAGCAGCGTCCGGGACGGAAATGAAAAACTGTTTTTT
TRBV11-2	NA	17	TRBJ2-1	CASSLSRGVWPYNEQFF	TGTGCCAGCAGCTTAAGCAGAGGGGTATGGCCCTACAATGAGCAGTTCTTC
TRBV25-1	TRBD2	14	TRBJ2-1	CASRGLAGVNEQFF	TGTGCCAGCAGGGGACTAGCGGGAGTAAATGAGCAGTTCTTC
TRBV11-2	NA	14	TRBJ2-5	CASSLSQGKETQYF	TGTGCCAGCAGCTTATCCCAGGGGAAAGAGACCCAGTACTTC
TRBV24-1	NA	15	TRBJ2-1	CATSDLRQGRNEQFF	TGTGCCACCAGTGATTTGCGGCAGGGTAGGAATGAGCAGTTCTTC
TRBV10-3	NA	12	TRBJ1-6	CAIARENSPLHF	TGTGCCATCGCGAGGGAAAATTCACCCCTCCACTTT
TRBV7-9	TRBD1	13	TRBJ1-1	CASSLLTGAEAFF	TGTGCCAGCAGCTTACTAACAGGGGCTGAAGCTTTCTTT